Each of the 5 T cell receptor beta chains below was sequenced from the same sample in a study of blood T cell repertoires in COVID-19 (dated by TCRdb to about 2020). The library relied on the immunoSEQ multiplex PCR assay. Sourced from immuneACCESS, this table was stored by TCRdb with only in-frame sequences that have V and J called. A share of the clones is absent; for the studies checked, an unresolved V gene accounts for under half, and the remainder has no known explanation. The table for this sample lists just under 55,000 clones; around nine tenths of them were counted only once. Clones ranked in the top ten supply 7% to 9% of the sample. Sample: peripheral blood. Receptors were obtained from a woman in her thirties or forties with active COVID-19.

The rearrangement links TRBV7-8 to TRBJ2-6; TRBD2 agrees at 12 bases. The CDR3 spans 18 residues. Germline-derived CDR1 and CDR2 are SGHVS and FQNEAQ. V dropped 5 bases and J dropped 3; count of bases not matched to a gene: 8. As DNA, the CDR3 is TGTGCCAGCAGCCCCCGGCTAGCGGGGGGGCGTGGGGCCAACGTCCTGACTTTC. Residues: CASSPRLAGGRGANVLTF.

This clone was observed once. This chain links TRBV19 with TRBJ2-1; 12 bases are a match to TRBD2. The V gene end was trimmed by 5 bases and the J gene end by 6 bases; junction bases not matched to a gene: 2. Germline-derived CDR1 and CDR2 are LNHDA and SQIVND (reference sequence). The CDR3 has 14 amino acids. The CDR3 protein is CASSSSGGGNEQFF. DNA for the CDR3: TGTGCCAGTAGTTCTAGCGGGGGGGGCAATGAGCAGTTCTTC.

This clone showed up just once. The chain joins TRBV29-1 to TRBJ1-2; the match to TRBD1 covers 9 bases. CDR3 length: 12 amino acids. CDR1 and CDR2 (germline): SQVTM, ANQGSEA. Losses at the gene ends were 7 bases for V and 7 bases for J; bases not matched to a gene: 7. CDR3 DNA: TGCAGCGCTTGGGACAGGGCGCCTGGCTACACCTTC. Protein sequence: CSAWDRAPGYTF.

CDR3 coding DNA: TGCGCCAGCAGCCGCGGACAGGGGGAAAACCCTAATGAAAAACTGTTTTTT. Its protein product is CASSRGQGENPNEKLFF. The rearrangement links TRBV4-1 to TRBJ1-4, with 10 bases matching TRBD1. Looked up from germline, CDR1 is MGHRA and CDR2 is YSYEKL. CDR3 length: 17 amino acids. Trimming at V came to 4 bases and at J to 3 bases, leaving 8 bases not matched to a gene.

This sequence joins TRBV19 and TRBJ1-2, with a weak D call TRBD1 (6 bases). CDR1 and CDR2 from the germline V gene are LNHDA and SQIVND (reference sequence). Deletions cut 7 bases from V and 6 bases from J, with 21 bases between. CDR3 length: 15 residues. The CDR3 sequence is CASTIRDQGTHGYTF. CDR3 coding DNA: TGTGCCAGTACCATAAGGGACCAGGGGACCCATGGCTACACCTTC.